These T cell receptor beta chains were read from a single sample in a study of CD8+CD57+ T cells in acquired aplastic anemia. TCRdb recomputed calls from the reads with MiXCR, one row per CDR3 protein. The sample yields hundreds of thousands of distinct CDR3 sequences, 65% to 80% seen once. Sequenced material: sorted CD4+, CD8+, or CD8+CD57+ T cells (not recorded which) from PBMCs. These receptors originate from a human donor in good health, serving as a control. CDR3s include the opening cysteine and the closing phenylalanine or tryptophan. Each record gives: V gene, D gene, clone size, J gene, CDR3 DNA, CDR3 protein. D genes are given only for firm matches. Clone size is not always given. Where it is, it says once, few, many or a class for expanded clones.

V gene: TRBV11-3; D gene: -; clone size: -; J gene: TRBJ2-7; CDR3 DNA: TGTGCCAGCAGCTTGTTGGTCGAGAGCTCCTACGAGCAGTACTTC; CDR3 protein: CASSLLVESSYEQYF
V gene: TRBV9; D gene: TRBD1; clone size: -; J gene: TRBJ1-2; CDR3 DNA: TGTGCCAGCAGCGTAGGTACAGGGGGGAACTATGGCTACACCTTC; CDR3 protein: CASSVGTGGNYGYTF
V gene: TRBV20-1; D gene: TRBD2; clone size: -; J gene: TRBJ2-3; CDR3 DNA: TGCAGTGCCAGAACGGGGCGGGGGGGCGGCACAGATACGCAGTATTTT; CDR3 protein: CSARTGRGGGTDTQYF
V gene: TRBV2; D gene: TRBD2; clone size: few; J gene: TRBJ2-1; CDR3 DNA: TGTGCCAGCAGAGCAGGTGCGGGAGCCCCAAGTGAGCAGTTCTTC; CDR3 protein: CASRAGAGAPSEQFF
V gene: TRBV25-1; D gene: TRBD1; clone size: few; J gene: TRBJ2-5; CDR3 DNA: TGTGCCAGCAGTGAATTTCAGGGACAGGGGAAAGAGACCCAGTACTTC; CDR3 protein: CASSEFQGQGKETQYF
V gene: TRBV10-3; D gene: TRBD1; clone size: -; J gene: TRBJ1-5; CDR3 DNA: TGTGCCAGCAGGGCCGGGGACAGGGTTCGACAGCCCCAGCATTTT; CDR3 protein: CASRAGDRVRQPQHF
V gene: TRBV20-1; D gene: -; clone size: -; J gene: TRBJ1-2; CDR3 DNA: TGCAGTGCTCCGGACGGCAGGGGAGGGGGCTACACCTTC; CDR3 protein: CSAPDGRGGGYTF
V gene: TRBV20-1; D gene: -; clone size: -; J gene: TRBJ2-1; CDR3 DNA: TGCAGTGCTAGATTCGCAGCGTATGTAAAATCCAATGAGCAGTTCTTC; CDR3 protein: CSARFAAYVKSNEQFF
V gene: TRBV20-1; D gene: TRBD1; clone size: -; J gene: TRBJ1-2; CDR3 DNA: TGCAGCGCTGGACCGGCGGGGCAGGGGGCAATTTGGTATGGCTACACCTTC; CDR3 protein: CSAGPAGQGAIWYGYTF
V gene: TRBV24-1; D gene: -; clone size: -; J gene: TRBJ2-1; CDR3 DNA: TGTGCCACCAGCGAAAGGGGCGGCGGGGTCTACAATGAGCAGTTCTTC; CDR3 protein: CATSERGGGVYNEQFF
V gene: TRBV7-2; D gene: -; clone size: -; J gene: TRBJ2-7; CDR3 DNA: -; CDR3 protein: CASSFFSAYEQYFF
V gene: TRBV3-1; D gene: -; clone size: -; J gene: TRBJ2-2; CDR3 DNA: TGTGCCAGCAGCCAAGATGGTTTGGGAACCCGGTGGCTTTCTTTT; CDR3 protein: CASSQDGLGTRWLSF
V gene: TRBV7-3; D gene: TRBD2; clone size: once; J gene: TRBJ2-7; CDR3 DNA: TGTGCTAGCAGTCAAATGTCTAGCGGGGGGGCCTATGAGCAGTACTTC; CDR3 protein: CASSQMSSGGAYEQYF
V gene: TRBV20-1; D gene: -; clone size: -; J gene: TRBJ2-1; CDR3 DNA: TGCAGTGCTAGCTCTAGCGCAGCCTACAATGAGCAGTTCTTC; CDR3 protein: CSASSSAAYNEQFF
V gene: TRBV24-1; D gene: -; clone size: -; J gene: TRBJ1-1; CDR3 DNA: TGTGCCACCAGCCCCACGCGGCGGGGAATCACCCCTCCACTCTTT; CDR3 protein: CATSPTRRGITPPLF
V gene: TRBV4-3; D gene: -; clone size: once; J gene: TRBJ1-5; CDR3 DNA: TGCGCCATTAGAGAGGGGCAGCTCAATCAGCCCCAGCATTTT; CDR3 protein: CAIREGQLNQPQHF
V gene: TRBV9; D gene: -; clone size: once; J gene: TRBJ1-5; CDR3 DNA: TGTGCCAGCAGCGAAATACAGGACAGATACTATGGCTTT; CDR3 protein: CASSEIQDRYYGF
V gene: TRBV6-2/TRBV6-3; D gene: TRBD1; clone size: -; J gene: TRBJ1-6; CDR3 DNA: TGTGCCAGCGGAGGACAGGACTATTCACCCCTCCACTTT; CDR3 protein: CASGGQDYSPLHF
V gene: TRBV7-4; D gene: -; clone size: -; J gene: TRBJ1-2; CDR3 DNA: TGTGCCAGCAGCGTGCTGTCGGGAAGGGCGATGGGCTACACCTTC; CDR3 protein: CASSVLSGRAMGYTF
V gene: TRBV20-1; D gene: TRBD2; clone size: many; J gene: TRBJ2-4; CDR3 DNA: TGCAGTGCGCCAACCCGCGGGGGGGCGGTGGACATTCAGTACTTC; CDR3 protein: CSAPTRGGAVDIQYF
V gene: TRBV7-2; D gene: TRBD1; clone size: -; J gene: TRBJ1-4; CDR3 DNA: TGTGCCAGCAGCACGTGGGACAGCTACGAGCAGTACCTGTTTTTT; CDR3 protein: CASSTWDSYEQYLFF
V gene: TRBV20-1; D gene: -; clone size: -; J gene: TRBJ2-7; CDR3 DNA: TGCAGTGGTAGTATCCCACATGGCGAGAAGTACTTC; CDR3 protein: CSGSIPHGEKYF
V gene: TRBV5-1; D gene: -; clone size: -; J gene: TRBJ1-1; CDR3 DNA: TGCGCCAGCAGGACCCGTAACACTGAAGATTTCTTT; CDR3 protein: CASRTRNTEDFF
V gene: TRBV5-1; D gene: TRBD1; clone size: once; J gene: TRBJ1-2; CDR3 DNA: TGCGCCAGCAGCTTGACAGGGGATCAGGGCTATGGCTACACCTTC; CDR3 protein: CASSLTGDQGYGYTF
V gene: TRBV9; D gene: -; clone size: many; J gene: TRBJ1-2; CDR3 DNA: TGTGCCAGCAGCCCAGTGGGGGGGGCTGGGTATGGCTACACCTTC; CDR3 protein: CASSPVGGAGYGYTF
V gene: TRBV7-9; D gene: -; clone size: -; J gene: TRBJ1-2; CDR3 DNA: TGTGCCAGCAGCTTGGACACCGGTGAATATGGCTACAGCTTC; CDR3 protein: CASSLDTGEYGYSF
V gene: TRBV11-3; D gene: -; clone size: -; J gene: TRBJ2-3; CDR3 DNA: TGCGCCAGCAGCTTGGAAGGGAGCTACGAGCAGTACTTCCAGTATTTT; CDR3 protein: CASSLEGSYEQYFQYF
V gene: TRBV7-2; D gene: -; clone size: -; J gene: TRBJ2-3; CDR3 DNA: TGTGCCAGCAGCCCGCCGGGGAGCCTCCACGATACGAAGTATTTT; CDR3 protein: CASSPPGSLHDTKYF
V gene: TRBV6-6; D gene: -; clone size: -; J gene: TRBJ1-2; CDR3 DNA: TGTGCCAGCAATGTAGGTACAGGGTATGGCTACACCTTC; CDR3 protein: CASNVGTGYGYTF
V gene: TRBV7-8; D gene: -; clone size: -; J gene: TRBJ2-1; CDR3 DNA: TGTGCCAGCAACGAAGGGAACCACTATAATTCACACCTCTTC; CDR3 protein: CASNEGNHYNSHLF
V gene: TRBV9; D gene: -; clone size: -; J gene: TRBJ2-2; CDR3 DNA: TGTGCCAGCACCAACGAACGGGGAGGAACCGGGCAGCTGTTTTTT; CDR3 protein: CASTNERGGTGQLFF
V gene: TRBV20-1; D gene: -; clone size: many; J gene: TRBJ1-4; CDR3 DNA: TGCAGTGCTGCTACCCAGGGGATTAATGAAAAACTGTTTTTT; CDR3 protein: CSAATQGINEKLFF
V gene: TRBV12-3/TRBV12-4; D gene: TRBD2; clone size: -; J gene: TRBJ2-2; CDR3 DNA: TGTGCCAGCAGCCCCGGGGGGGCCACCGGGGAGCTGTTTTTT; CDR3 protein: CASSPGGATGELFF
V gene: TRBV7-9; D gene: -; clone size: -; J gene: TRBJ1-6; CDR3 DNA: TGTGCCAGCAGCCTCTGGACTTATTCACCCCCACCCTTTCACTTT; CDR3 protein: CASSLWTYSPPPFHF
V gene: TRBV6-2/TRBV6-3; D gene: TRBD1; clone size: -; J gene: TRBJ2-5; CDR3 DNA: TGTGCCAGCACGGAACGGGGACAGGCTTTCCAAGAGACCCAGTACTTC; CDR3 protein: CASTERGQAFQETQYF
V gene: TRBV15; D gene: -; clone size: -; J gene: TRBJ1-6; CDR3 DNA: TGTGCCACCAGCAGAGGGGATAATTCACCCCTCCACTTT; CDR3 protein: CATSRGDNSPLHF
V gene: TRBV2; D gene: -; clone size: -; J gene: TRBJ1-1; CDR3 DNA: TGTGCCACTCACCGGGACAAGGGAACTGAAGCTTTCTTT; CDR3 protein: CATHRDKGTEAFF
V gene: TRBV12-3/TRBV12-4; D gene: -; clone size: many; J gene: TRBJ2-1; CDR3 DNA: TGTGCCAGCAGTTTTGGGCAATATACTGAGCAGTTCTTC; CDR3 protein: CASSFGQYTEQFF
V gene: TRBV5-8; D gene: TRBD2; clone size: -; J gene: TRBJ2-5; CDR3 DNA: TGTGCCAACCGGCAAGCGGGGCGAGAGACCCAGTACTTC; CDR3 protein: CANRQAGRETQYF
V gene: TRBV7-2; D gene: TRBD1; clone size: -; J gene: TRBJ2-7; CDR3 DNA: TGTGCCAGCAGCTCCACAGGGGGACAGCCCCAGCATTTTTACTTC; CDR3 protein: CASSSTGGQPQHFYF
V gene: TRBV12-3/TRBV12-4; D gene: TRBD2; clone size: once; J gene: TRBJ2-7; CDR3 DNA: TGTGCCAACCAAGCAACGGCTGGACTAGCGGATTCCTACGAGCAGTACTTC; CDR3 protein: CANQATAGLADSYEQYF
V gene: TRBV7-8; D gene: TRBD2; clone size: -; J gene: TRBJ2-7; CDR3 DNA: TGTGCCAGCAGCTCCCCGAGCGGGAGTGGCTACGAGCAGTACTTC; CDR3 protein: CASSSPSGSGYEQYF
V gene: TRBV10-2; D gene: -; clone size: -; J gene: TRBJ2-7; CDR3 DNA: TGTGCCAGCAGAGTGGGTGGCACTTACGAGCAGTACTTC; CDR3 protein: CASRVGGTYEQYF
V gene: TRBV12-3/TRBV12-4; D gene: TRBD1; clone size: many; J gene: TRBJ1-3; CDR3 DNA: TGTGCCAGCAGGGACGACAGGGGCTCTGGAAACACCATATATTTT; CDR3 protein: CASRDDRGSGNTIYF
V gene: TRBV7-7; D gene: TRBD2; clone size: many; J gene: TRBJ2-5; CDR3 DNA: TGTGCCAGCAGCCGACAAACAGGACTAGCGGGGCAAGAGACCCAGTACTTC; CDR3 protein: CASSRQTGLAGQETQYF
V gene: TRBV7-3; D gene: TRBD2; clone size: many; J gene: TRBJ2-3; CDR3 DNA: TGTGCCAGCAGCTTAACGCTAGCGGGGGTTGGTACGCAGTATTTT; CDR3 protein: CASSLTLAGVGTQYF
V gene: TRBV10-3; D gene: -; clone size: once; J gene: TRBJ2-1; CDR3 DNA: TGTGCCATCAGTGGTTTGTCGGACTACAATGAGCAGTTCTTC; CDR3 protein: CAISGLSDYNEQFF
V gene: TRBV24-1; D gene: -; clone size: -; J gene: TRBJ2-1; CDR3 DNA: TGTGCCACCAGTGATAGACAGGGAAGGGACTCGTACAATGAGCAGTTCTTC; CDR3 protein: CATSDRQGRDSYNEQFF
V gene: TRBV2; D gene: -; clone size: -; J gene: TRBJ2-7; CDR3 DNA: TGTGCCAGCAGTGATGGCAACGAGCAGTACTTC; CDR3 protein: CASSDGNEQYF
V gene: TRBV7-8; D gene: TRBD2; clone size: many; J gene: TRBJ2-5; CDR3 DNA: TGTGCCAGCAGCCCACGACTAGCGGGGGGGATCTCCGAGACCCAGTACTTC; CDR3 protein: CASSPRLAGGISETQYF
V gene: TRBV10-1; D gene: -; clone size: many; J gene: TRBJ2-2; CDR3 DNA: TGCGCCAGTTCTCGGCTCCCGGTCGGGGAGCTGTTTTTT; CDR3 protein: CASSRLPVGELFF
V gene: TRBV20-1; D gene: TRBD1; clone size: -; J gene: TRBJ1-6; CDR3 DNA: TGCAGTGCCAGCCCCGGGACAGGCTCGCATTCACCCCTCCACTTT; CDR3 protein: CSASPGTGSHSPLHF
V gene: TRBV5-4; D gene: -; clone size: once; J gene: TRBJ2-7; CDR3 DNA: TGTGCCAGCAGCTTGGTACTAACAGGATTCGAGCAGTACTTC; CDR3 protein: CASSLVLTGFEQYF
V gene: TRBV7-8; D gene: TRBD1; clone size: -; J gene: TRBJ1-1; CDR3 DNA: TGTGCCAGCACCCACCACGGGACAGGGGGATGGAACACTGAAGCTTTCTTT; CDR3 protein: CASTHHGTGGWNTEAFF
V gene: TRBV5-1; D gene: TRBD1; clone size: -; J gene: TRBJ2-3; CDR3 DNA: TGCGCCAGCAGCTTGGGAACAGGGGGCCCTACGCAGTATTTT; CDR3 protein: CASSLGTGGPTQYF
V gene: TRBV7-2; D gene: -; clone size: -; J gene: TRBJ2-3; CDR3 DNA: TGTGCCAGCAGCTTCGGGACGAGGGGGGATACGCAGTATTTT; CDR3 protein: CASSFGTRGDTQYF
V gene: TRBV9; D gene: -; clone size: -; J gene: TRBJ1-2; CDR3 DNA: TGTGCCAGCAGCGCATCAGACGGTTACACCTTC; CDR3 protein: CASSASDGYTF
V gene: TRBV7-2; D gene: -; clone size: -; J gene: TRBJ1-5; CDR3 DNA: TGTGCCAGCAGCCCCCGGGGAGATACGCAGCCTTTTGGCTTT; CDR3 protein: CASSPRGDTQPFGF
V gene: TRBV7-2; D gene: TRBD1; clone size: few; J gene: TRBJ1-6; CDR3 DNA: TGTGCCAGCAGCGGACAGGGGACGGCTTCACCCCTCCACTTT; CDR3 protein: CASSGQGTASPLHF
V gene: TRBV12-3/TRBV12-4; D gene: TRBD2; clone size: -; J gene: TRBJ2-7; CDR3 DNA: TGTGCCAGCAGTTTCGCCTTTAGCGGGGGGTACGAGCAGTACTTC; CDR3 protein: CASSFAFSGGYEQYF